Listed below are T cell receptor beta chains from one sample, sequenced in a study of technical replicates of blood from several donors. Generated by immunoSEQ multiplex PCR, the TCRdb table keeps only in-frame clones and is missing some. There are about 81,000 clones in the sample; around four fifths occur only once, and roughly 4% lies in the top ten. The sequenced material came from PBMCs. The source is a human donor in good health. Some clones in this sample may be carry-over from other donors' samples. Each CDR3 is given with its conserved first and last residue. The D gene is left open where the match is weak. Some rows mark clone size as missing; the rest say once, few, many or name a class of expanded clone.

CASSPQPGTGELFF,TGTGCCAGCAGCCCCCAACCCGGCACCGGGGAGCTGTTTTTT,TRBV7-2,NA,NA,TRBJ2-2
CASSLSGTSGGAAQTQYF,TGTGCCAGCAGCCTATCAGGGACTAGCGGGGGGGCGGCCCAGACCCAGTACTTC,TRBV4-2,TRBD2,NA,TRBJ2-5
CASSLGLLGTDTQYF,TGTGCCAGCAGCTTGGGACTTCTGGGCACAGATACGCAGTATTTT,TRBV5-4,NA,NA,TRBJ2-3
CASSHRGYTYNSPLHF,TGTGCCAGCAGCCACAGGGGGTACACCTATAATTCACCCCTCCACTTT,TRBV14,TRBD1,NA,TRBJ1-6
CASSFPGGTDTQYF,TGTGCCAGCAGTTTCCCGGGGGGGACAGATACGCAGTATTTT,TRBV28,TRBD2,few,TRBJ2-3
CASSLTGLARHNEQFF,TGTGCCAGCAGCTTGACAGGACTAGCGCGGCACAATGAGCAGTTCTTC,TRBV5-6,TRBD2,NA,TRBJ2-1
CAWSPLAPRLWETQYF,TGTGCCTGGAGTCCGCTAGCGCCCCGTCTGTGGGAGACCCAGTACTTC,TRBV30,NA,NA,TRBJ2-5
CASKGSLNEKLFF,TGTGCCAGCAAGGGGTCTTTAAATGAAAAACTGTTTTTT,TRBV28,NA,NA,TRBJ1-4
CASVRTSGYNEQFF,TGTGCCAGCGTTCGGACTAGCGGTTACAATGAGCAGTTCTTC,TRBV6-5,TRBD2,NA,TRBJ2-1
CASSLGPGAYEQYF,TGTGCCAGCAGCTTAGGTCCAGGGGCCTACGAGCAGTACTTC,TRBV11-2,NA,NA,TRBJ2-7
CASRTFAGTGIFNYGYTF,TGTGCCAGCAGGACTTTCGCCGGGACAGGGATCTTTAACTATGGCTACACCTTC,TRBV27,TRBD1,NA,TRBJ1-2
CASRSAGARELFF,TGTGCCAGCAGATCAGCGGGAGCCCGGGAGCTGTTTTTT,TRBV7-2,TRBD2,NA,TRBJ2-2
CASSSPHDIWPEAFF,TGTGCCAGCAGCTCACCCCATGACATCTGGCCTGAAGCTTTCTTT,TRBV7-9,NA,few,TRBJ1-1
CASSPGGQGSETQYF,TGTGCCAGCAGCCCGGGGGGTCAGGGGTCGGAGACCCAGTACTTC,TRBV11-3,NA,NA,TRBJ2-5
CASSVGTTRDQYF,TGTGCCAGCAGCGTTGGGACTACCAGAGACCAGTACTTC,TRBV9,TRBD2,NA,TRBJ2-5
CASSLSMTATNYGYTF,TGCGCCAGCAGCTTGAGTATGACAGCTACTAACTATGGCTACACCTTC,TRBV5-1,NA,NA,TRBJ1-2
CASSLEFGAGGKGVYEQYF,TGTGCCAGCAGTTTAGAGTTTGGGGCAGGGGGGAAGGGGGTCTACGAGCAGTACTTC,TRBV27,NA,NA,TRBJ2-7
CASGAFQETQYF,TGTGCCTCAGGGGCCTTTCAAGAGACCCAGTACTTC,TRBV2,NA,NA,TRBJ2-5
CASSVITDTQYF,TGTGCCAGCAGTGTAATCACAGATACGCAGTATTTT,TRBV6-1,NA,NA,TRBJ2-3
CASSLWARDSAFF,TGTGCCAGCAGTCTCTGGGCCAGGGACTCAGCTTTCTTT,TRBV6-5,NA,NA,TRBJ1-1
CASSLGGYYGYTF,TGTGCCAGCAGCCTGGGGGGGTACTATGGCTACACCTTC,TRBV7-9,NA,NA,TRBJ1-2
CASSLERGKRHTDTQYF,TGTGCCAGCAGCCTGGAGCGGGGAAAAAGGCACACAGATACGCAGTATTTT,TRBV5-6,TRBD2,NA,TRBJ2-3
CASSEGKKGGQLETQYF,TGTGCCAGCAGCGAGGGGAAAAAGGGAGGGCAACTGGAGACCCAGTACTTC,TRBV9,TRBD2,NA,TRBJ2-5
CASSRTANQPQHF,TGTGCCAGCAGTCGGACAGCCAATCAGCCCCAGCATTTT,TRBV7-2,NA,NA,TRBJ1-5
CASSLERYGYTF,TGTGCCAGCAGCTTAGAGCGGTATGGCTACACCTTC,TRBV7-2,NA,NA,TRBJ1-2